This T cell receptor beta chain was sequenced for a study of T-cell memory formation after mild COVID-19 (dated by TCRdb to 2020 to 2023). Turning to the overall study: TCR sequence clusters from the two donors were found to be largely donor specific. In a couple of donors, T-cell clones that expanded and contracted after mild COVID-19 were tracked by sequencing TCRalpha and TCRbeta repertoires over time. Two young, previously healthy adult volunteers made up the cohort, one male and one female. Results the study describes overall, beyond this receptor: Contracting CD4+ clones were located mainly in the CM and EM memory subsets, whereas CD8+ clones were found to be enriched in EMRA. The second-wave clones that peaked on day 37 were not confirmed to be SARS-CoV-2 specific. Clones contracting from day 15 to 85 had balanced CD4/CD8 phenotypes, while a second wave expanding from day 15 to 37 was biased towards CD4+. Some responding clones were detected in pre-infection memory, which suggested that pre-existing cross-reactive memory T cells had joined the SARS-CoV-2 response. The study included only a couple of mild cases, and larger cohorts that include severe cases with pre-infection samples were judged to be necessary.

For CDR1 and CDR2, the germline V gene (reference sequence) lists GTSNPN and SVGIG. Spanning cysteine to phenylalanine, the CDR3 consists of 16 amino acids. Of all the DNA, just the CDR3 is kept, 48 bases in frame from base 1. Trimming removed 1 base from V and 0 bases from J, leaving 16 bases between the germline ends. Ficoll-Paque density gradient centrifugation was used to isolate PBMCs. This clonotype was seen only a few times. What antigen it recognizes has not been identified. Qualities for individual bases were not recorded, and no much larger clone is one base off. The listed sequencing device is Illumina NovaSeq 6000. Using 5'RACE with constant-segment primers, TCRalpha and TCRbeta cDNA libraries were constructed, with sample barcodes and unique molecular identifiers added in the process. RNA was extracted from every sample with Trizol reagent. The libraries were amplified in two PCR steps, and the second step added a second sample barcode and Illumina TruSeq adapters. Sequencing of the libraries was done on an Illumina NovaSeq, producing 2 x 150 bp paired-end reads. The paper's data handling went like this. Reads were demultiplexed and collapsed into UMI-guided consensus sequences with migec v1.2.7. With mixcr v2.1.11, UMI consensuses were aligned to TRA and TRB V and J templates and assembled into clonotypes. Clonotypes were classified as expanded or contracted when called significant by both edgeR and NoisET, with noise models trained on biological replicates. For edgeR calls, a false discovery rate-adjusted p below 0.01 and a log2 fold-change threshold of 1 were applied. As an exploratory analysis of dynamics, max-normalized trajectories of the 1000 most abundant clonotypes were examined with PCA combined with hierarchical clustering. The CD4 or CD8 phenotype of responding clones was assigned using the separately sequenced CD4+ and CD8+ repertoires. TCRdb applied fastp at Q25 and MiXCR to the public reads, then kept only in-frame beta chains. When rows share a CDR3 protein, they turn into one entry using the most common DNA and genes. None of the V and J calls come from the authors' own analysis; TCRdb made them. This sample holds fewer than 650,000 distinct CDR3 sequences; approximately 15% were observed only once. 8.1% of the sample is held by the ten biggest clonotypes.

The sequence derives from an adult woman who had mild COVID-19 (a few samples of this study predate the infection). The sample titles of this study are shuffled in the database, so cell type and time point are left out; the donor was told from shared clones. Sequenced input: PBMCs or a T cell subset sorted from them (not recorded which). The chain employs TRBV30 and TRBJ2-7; D gene: possibly TRBD1, on 5 matching bases. The CDR3 region: CAWSEKGFSYSYEQYF. In nucleotide form, the sequence is TGTGCCTGGAGTGAAAAGGGGTTTTCCTACTCCTACGAGCAGTACTTC.